The 10 T cell receptor beta chains below were found in one sample sequenced in a study of blood T cell repertoires in COVID-19. Sequencing was performed with immunoSEQ multiplex PCR; in TCRdb, only in-frame clones are kept and a portion is missing. Altogether hundreds of thousands of clones are present, approximately 90% being singletons, with the ten largest covering 0.75% to 0.85%. Sequencing was carried out using peripheral blood. Receptors were obtained from a young man with COVID-19, enrolled during active disease.

The chain has TRBV2 and TRBJ2-2, with 10 bases fitting TRBD1. The ends lost 8 bases at V and 3 bases at J; junction bases unmatched: 6. Per germline, CDR1 SNHLY and CDR2 FYNNEI. This CDR3 contains 15 residues. CDR3 region: CASRGQGVDTGELFF. In nucleotides, the CDR3 is TGTGCCAGCCGCGGACAGGGGGTGGACACCGGGGAGCTGTTTTTT.

This chain links TRBV5-5 with TRBJ2-4, with 7 bases lining up with TRBD1. Germline values: CDR1 SGHKS, CDR2 YYEKEE (reference sequence). V lost 10 bases, J lost 2 bases, and 15 bases stayed unmatched. CDR3 size: 16 residues. CDR3 amino acids: CAPIAFTTGTKNIQYF. CDR3 bases: TGTGCCCCCATCGCTTTTACGACAGGGACCAAAAACATTCAGTACTTC.

The genes are TRBV7-9 and TRBJ2-1, with D perhaps matching TRBD1 (6 bases). V dropped 6 bases and J dropped 4 bases, with 13 bases sitting between them. This CDR3 spans 14 amino acids. Per the germline V gene, CDR1 is SEHNR and CDR2 is FQNEAQ (reference sequence). CDR3 nucleotides: TGTGCCAGCAGTTCCCAGGGGCTTTACAATGAGCAGTTCTTC. It specifies CASSSQGLYNEQFF. The entire variable domain, with the rest obtained from reference TRBV7-9 and TRBJ2-1, is as follows: DTGVSQNPRHKITKRGQNVTFRCDPISEHNRLYWYRQTLGQGPEFLTYFQNEAQLEKSRLLSDRFSAERPKGSFSTLEIQRTEQGDSAMYLCASSSQGLYNEQFFGPGTRLTVL.

This chain joins TRBV6-5 and TRBJ2-5, with a tentative D call TRBD1 (5 bases). The CDR3 is 12 residues long. Trimming cost V 8 bases and J 4 bases, with 11 bases left between them. Per germline, CDR1 MNHEY and CDR2 SVGAGI. As DNA, the CDR3 is TGTGCCAGCGGCCAGGGAACAGAGACCCAGTACTTC. Encoded protein: CASGQGTETQYF.

The gene calls are TRBV10-3 and TRBJ2-7, with D possibly matching TRBD2 (5 bases). Trimming took 2 bases from V and 9 from J, leaving 11 bases between them. The CDR3 is 12 residues long. Per the germline V gene, CDR1 is ENHRY and CDR2 is SYGVKD. CDR3 bases: TGTGCCATCAGTGAGGGAGGCGGAGGGCAGTACTTC. Its translation: CAISEGGGGQYF.

This chain links TRBV6-1 with TRBJ2-1, with D tentatively TRBD2 (5 bases). Germline CDR1 reads MNHNS; CDR2 reads SASEGT. V was clipped by 1 base and J by 9 bases, with 10 bases between them. The CDR3 totals 13 residues. The CDR3 DNA reads TGTGCCAGCAGTGAAGGGAGGTGGGGTGAGCAGTTCTTC. Translated, it gives CASSEGRWGEQFF.

The chain has TRBV7-2 and TRBJ2-7; a possible D gene is TRBD1 (5 bases). This CDR3 comprises 16 residues. Trimming removed 1 base from V and 6 bases from J, with 19 bases in between. Germline CDR1 reads SGHTA; CDR2 reads FQGNSA. The CDR3: CASSLVSAAHQGEQYF. The CDR3 DNA follows: TGTGCCAGCAGCTTAGTTTCGGCGGCCCATCAGGGCGAGCAGTACTTC.

The J gene is TRBJ1-4, the V gene TRBV7-9; the D is unclear. V lost 5 bases, J lost 8 bases, and 9 bases lay in between. Germline V lookup: CDR1 SEHNR, CDR2 FQNEAQ (reference sequence). CDR3 length: 12 amino acids. The CDR3 nucleotides read TGTGCCAGCAGCCCCTCGGTAGAAAAACTGTTTTTT. The encoded protein is CASSPSVEKLFF.

The chain carries TRBV30 and TRBJ2-2, with 8 positions matching TRBD1. The CDR3 sequence is 15 residues long. The V and J ends lost 5 bases and 3 bases, in that order; junction bases with no gene match: 8. CDR1 and CDR2 (germline): GTSNPN, SVGIG (reference sequence). The CDR3 is CAWRRTGMDTGELFF. CDR3 bases: TGTGCCTGGCGAAGGACAGGGATGGACACCGGGGAGCTGTTTTTT.

The rearrangement links TRBV11-2 to TRBJ2-7, with 8 bases fitting TRBD1. Germline V gene lookup returns CDR1 SGHAT and CDR2 FQNNGV. The CDR3 has 16 residues. Trimming at V came to 2 bases and at J to 6 bases, leaving 12 bases not matched to a gene. In DNA form, the CDR3 reads TGTGCCAGCAGCTTACAGGGGGGCAGGGGGCAGGGCGAGCAGTACTTC. Translated, it gives CASSLQGGRGQGEQYF.